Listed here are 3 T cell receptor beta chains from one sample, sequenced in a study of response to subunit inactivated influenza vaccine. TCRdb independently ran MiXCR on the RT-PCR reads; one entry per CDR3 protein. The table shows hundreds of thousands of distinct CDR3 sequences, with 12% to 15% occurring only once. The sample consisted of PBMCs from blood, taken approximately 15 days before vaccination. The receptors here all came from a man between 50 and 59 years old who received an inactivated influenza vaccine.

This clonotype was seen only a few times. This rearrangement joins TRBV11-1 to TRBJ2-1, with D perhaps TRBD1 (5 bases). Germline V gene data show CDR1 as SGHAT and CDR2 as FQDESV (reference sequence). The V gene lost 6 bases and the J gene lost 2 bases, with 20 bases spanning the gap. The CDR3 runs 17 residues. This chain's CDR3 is CASRQYEGAQPYNEQFF. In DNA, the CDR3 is TGTGCCAGCAGACAATACGAAGGGGCCCAACCCTACAATGAGCAGTTCTTC.

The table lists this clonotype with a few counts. The CDR3 spells CASSLRVAEYNEQFF. DNA of the CDR3: TGTGCCAGCAGCTTACGAGTAGCAGAGTACAATGAGCAGTTCTTC. The V gene is TRBV11-2, the J gene TRBJ2-1; unclear D gene. Germline-derived CDR1 and CDR2 are SGHAT and FQNNGV. V lost 2 bases and J lost 4, with 12 bases in between. The CDR3 contains 15 residues.

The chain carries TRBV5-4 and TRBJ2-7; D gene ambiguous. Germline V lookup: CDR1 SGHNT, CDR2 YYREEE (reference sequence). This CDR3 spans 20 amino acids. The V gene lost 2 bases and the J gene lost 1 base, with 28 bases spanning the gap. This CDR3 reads CASSLAFSSSGEVWSYEQYF. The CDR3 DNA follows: TGTGCCAGCAGCTTAGCTTTTAGTTCCAGTGGGGAAGTATGGTCCTACGAGCAGTACTTC.